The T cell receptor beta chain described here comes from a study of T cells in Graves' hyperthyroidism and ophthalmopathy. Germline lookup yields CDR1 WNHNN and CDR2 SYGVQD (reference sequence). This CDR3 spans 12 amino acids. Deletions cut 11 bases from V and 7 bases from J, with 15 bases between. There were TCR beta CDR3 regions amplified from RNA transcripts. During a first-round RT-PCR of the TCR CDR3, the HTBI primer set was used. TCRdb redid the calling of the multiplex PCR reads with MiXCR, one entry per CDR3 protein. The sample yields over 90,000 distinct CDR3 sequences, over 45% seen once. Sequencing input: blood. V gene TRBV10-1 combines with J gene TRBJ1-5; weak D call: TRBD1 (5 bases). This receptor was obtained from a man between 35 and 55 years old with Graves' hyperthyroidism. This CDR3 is CAGNGRGQPQHF. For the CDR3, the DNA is TGCGCCGGAAACGGGCGGGGGCAGCCCCAGCATTTT.